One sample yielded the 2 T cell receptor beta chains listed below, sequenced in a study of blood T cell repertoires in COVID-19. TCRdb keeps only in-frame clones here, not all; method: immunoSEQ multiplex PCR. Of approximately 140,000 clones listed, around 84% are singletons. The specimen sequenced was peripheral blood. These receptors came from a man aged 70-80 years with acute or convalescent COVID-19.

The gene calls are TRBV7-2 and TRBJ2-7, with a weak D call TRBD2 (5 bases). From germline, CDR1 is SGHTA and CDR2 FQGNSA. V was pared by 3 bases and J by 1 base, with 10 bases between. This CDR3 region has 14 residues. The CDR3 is CASSFETTSYEQYF. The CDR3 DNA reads TGTGCCAGCAGCTTCGAGACTACTTCCTACGAGCAGTACTTC.

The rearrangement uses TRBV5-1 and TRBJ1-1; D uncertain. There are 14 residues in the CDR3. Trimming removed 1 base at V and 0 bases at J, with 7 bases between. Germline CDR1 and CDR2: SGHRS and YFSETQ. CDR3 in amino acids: CASSLNPMNTEAFF. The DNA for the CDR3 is TGCGCCAGCAGCTTGAATCCTATGAACACTGAAGCTTTCTTT.